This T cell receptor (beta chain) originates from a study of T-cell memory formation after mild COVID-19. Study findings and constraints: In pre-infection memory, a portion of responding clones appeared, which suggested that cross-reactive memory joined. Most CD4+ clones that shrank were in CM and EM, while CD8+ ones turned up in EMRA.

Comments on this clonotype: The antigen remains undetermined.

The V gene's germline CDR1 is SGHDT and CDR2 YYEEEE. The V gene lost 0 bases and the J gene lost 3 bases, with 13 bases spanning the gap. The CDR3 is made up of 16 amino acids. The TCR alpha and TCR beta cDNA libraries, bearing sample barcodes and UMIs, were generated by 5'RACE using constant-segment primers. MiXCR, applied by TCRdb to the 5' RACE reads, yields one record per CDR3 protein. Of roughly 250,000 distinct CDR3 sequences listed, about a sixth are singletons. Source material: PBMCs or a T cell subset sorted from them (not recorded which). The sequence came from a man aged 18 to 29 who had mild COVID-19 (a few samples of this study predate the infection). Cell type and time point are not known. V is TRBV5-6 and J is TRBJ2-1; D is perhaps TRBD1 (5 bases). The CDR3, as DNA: TGTGCCAGCAGCTTGGTTGGCAGGGCGCACTACAATGAGCAGTTCTTC. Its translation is CASSLVGRAHYNEQFF. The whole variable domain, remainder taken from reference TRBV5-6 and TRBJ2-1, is DAGVTQSPTHLIKTRGQQVTLRCSPKSGHDTVSWYQQALGQGPQFIFQYYEEEERQRGNFPDRFSGHQFPNYSSELNVNALLLGDSALYLCASSLVGRAHYNEQFFGPGTRLTVL.